Sequencing of this T cell receptor beta chain was carried out in a study of blood T cell repertoires in COVID-19. Looking at the study overall: Italy, Spain and the United States were the sources of the convalescent and acute COVID-19 samples. The analysed material was cDNA or gDNA that came from T cells, B-cell-depleted T cells, or PBMCs.

The CDR3 spans 14 residues. Germline assignment: CDR1 SEHNR and CDR2 FQNEAQ (reference sequence). V dropped 7 bases and J dropped 3 bases, with 15 bases sitting between them. Per the original methods: It was from reference gene primer amplification that nucleated cell counts were estimated. TCRdb's table, derived via immunoSEQ multiplex PCR, lists solely in-frame clones and lacks some. The V and J calls and the clone size are those of that table, but D and trimming were determined from the DNA. The sample shows approximately 110,000 clones, 86% of them seen only once. This clone was observed once. The specimen sequenced was peripheral blood. The TCR was taken from a human donor in a cohort sampled during active COVID-19. The chain has TRBV7-9 and TRBJ2-5; D is perhaps TRBD2 (5 bases). Written as DNA, the CDR3 is TGTGCCAGCAAGGAGACTATCCATAAAGAGACCCAGTACTTC. It is translated as CASKETIHKETQYF.